In its sample, the clone carrying this T cell receptor (beta chain) was seen a few times. Its antigen is as yet unknown. This CDR3 is 15 amino acids long. CDR1 SGHTA and CDR2 FQGNSA come from the germline V gene. The ends lost 1 base at V and 3 bases at J; junction bases unmatched: 3. The assay was carried out at the deep level. The protocol was immunoSEQ multiplex PCR, while the TCRdb copy is restricted to in-frame clones and leaves out a portion. The table records 2 million to 2.5 million clones, just over 90% of them present only once. The data are from a study of shared clonotypes between healthy human individuals. Study findings and constraints: Non-shared clonotypes had lower generation probabilities than those shared by all four donors.

This receptor was identified in a man in his late teens or twenties in good health. Some clones in this sample may be carry-over from other donors' samples. The chain is built from TRBV7-2 and TRBJ2-7, with 10 bases aligning to TRBD2. The sequenced sample consisted of naive CD4+ T cells from PBMCs. Subset: CD45RA+ positively selected. CDR3 bases: TGTGCCAGCAGCTTAGAGGCTAGCGGGAGCTACGAGCAGTACTTC. Its protein product is CASSLEASGSYEQYF. Drawing the rest from reference TRBV7-2 and TRBJ2-7, the complete variable domain is GAGVSQSPSNKVTEKGKDVELRCDPISGHTALYWYRQSLGQGLEFLIYFQGNSAPDKSGLPSDRFSAERTGGSVSTLTIQRTQQEDSAVYLCASSLEASGSYEQYFGPGTRLTVT.